This T cell receptor beta chain stems from a study of human T cells and chemical hapten exposure. Study-level background: The use of 2% DPC on approximately 2 cm by approximately 2 cm of upper inner arm skin constituted sensitization.

V was cut by 6 bases and J by 8 bases, with 17 bases left in between. CDR1 and CDR2 from the germline V gene are LNHDA and SQIVND (reference sequence). The CDR3 loop spans 14 amino acids. Described time point: patch test 3, about 24 weeks after DPC sensitization. As for treatment: therapeutic diphenylcyclopropenone sensitization with weekly scalp DPC. Library preparation tagged each individual cDNA molecule with a unique molecular identifier. In TCRdb, the RACE reads were re-called with MiXCR into one record per CDR3 protein. The sample carries under 100,000 distinct CDR3 sequences, roughly 10% recorded once.

The receptor's source is a woman between 45 and 60 years old with alopecia areata. Some clones in this sample may be carry-over from other donors' samples. The specimen was whole blood, collected in connection with sensitization to the hapten diphenylcyclopropenone (DPC). The chain recombines TRBV19 with TRBJ1-5; D unclear. The CDR3 protein is CASSAGGRLKPQHF. Here the CDR3 DNA reads TGTGCCAGTAGCGCCGGAGGGCGGCTAAAGCCCCAGCATTTT. Full variable domain (missing parts from reference TRBV19 and TRBJ1-5): DGGITQSPKYLFRKEGQNVTLSCEQNLNHDAMYWYRQDPGQGLRLIYYSQIVNDFQKGDIAEGYSVSREKKESFPLTVTSAQKNPTAFYLCASSAGGRLKPQHFGDGTRLSIL.